The 2 T cell receptor beta chains listed next were all sequenced from one sample in a study of lymphopenia after photon versus proton radiotherapy. Data came from immunoSEQ multiplex PCR; TCRdb stores just in-frame clones and leaves some out. Among about 160,000 clones listed, 80% to 90% were seen once. Sequencing used peripheral blood, obtained from a patient treated with photon-based radiotherapy. These receptors were taken from a man in his fifties or sixties with gastric cancer.

The chain uses TRBV28 and TRBJ2-3; the D gene is possibly TRBD2 (5 bases). Trimming took off 4 bases at V and 3 bases at J, with 8 bases between the two ends. Germline V CDR1 and CDR2: MDHEN, SYDVKM. CDR3 length: 13 amino acids. Written as DNA, the CDR3 is TGTGCCAGCAGTTCCCCGGGGACAGATACGCAGTATTTT. The encoded protein is CASSSPGTDTQYF. Full variable domain (missing parts from reference TRBV28 and TRBJ2-3): DVKVTQSSRYLVKRTGEKVFLECVQDMDHENMFWYRQDPGLGLRLIYFSYDVKMKEKGDIPEGYSVSREKKERFSLILESASTNQTSMYLCASSSPGTDTQYFGPGTRLTVL.

The rearrangement links TRBV7-2 to TRBJ2-3, with D possibly matching TRBD2 (5 bases). V was pared by 5 bases and J by 1 base, with 13 bases between. This CDR3 is built from 15 residues. Per germline, CDR1 SGHTA and CDR2 FQGNSA. CDR3 amino acids: CASSPDYLRTDTQYF. In DNA, the CDR3 is TGTGCCAGCAGCCCCGACTACCTACGCACAGATACGCAGTATTTT. Supplemented by reference TRBV7-2 and TRBJ2-3, the full variable domain reads GAGVSQSPSNKVTEKGKDVELRCDPISGHTALYWYRQSLGQGLEFLIYFQGNSAPDKSGLPSDRFSAERTGGSVSTLTIQRTQQEDSAVYLCASSPDYLRTDTQYFGPGTRLTVL.